Each of the 8 T cell receptor beta chains below was sequenced from the same sample in a study of liver allograft versus peripheral blood T cells. Study information: The authors compared T cell receptor repertoires in transplanted livers with those in the peripheral blood of recipients.

TCRdb used MiXCR to reprocess the reads, holding one entry per CDR3 protein. This sample has approximately 9,000 distinct CDR3 sequences, with about 20% found just once. These receptors all stem from a human patient who had a liver transplant. Certain T cells may be donor cells from the graft.

CDR3 amino acids: CASKEASSYNSPLHF. CDR3 coding DNA: TGCGCCAGCAAAGAGGCCAGCTCCTATAATTCACCCCTCCACTTT. The J gene is TRBJ1-6, the V gene TRBV4-1; D uncertain. The germline V gene encodes CDR1 MGHRA and CDR2 YSYEKL. V gave up 7 bases and J gave up 0 bases, with 10 bases separating them. There are 15 residues in the CDR3.

The gene calls are TRBV7-9 and TRBJ1-1, with 7 bases aligning to TRBD1. The germline gives CDR1 SEHNR, CDR2 FQNEAQ (reference sequence). J gave up 4 bases and V 3 bases, and 5 bases lay outside the gene matches. This CDR3 has 14 amino acids. CDR3 region: CASSFTGVGTEAFF. The CDR3 DNA reads TGTGCCAGCAGCTTCACAGGGGTCGGCACTGAAGCTTTCTTT.

This chain links TRBV15 with TRBJ2-1; TRBD1 is a possible D gene (6 bases). The CDR3 covers 14 residues. In germline, CDR1 is LNHNV, CDR2 YYDKDF (reference sequence). Trimming took 3 bases from V and 4 from J, leaving 10 bases between them. The CDR3 loop is CATSRITGYNEQFF. The CDR3 nucleotides are TGTGCCACCAGCAGGATAACAGGGTACAATGAGCAGTTCTTC.

Only a few counts were recorded for this clonotype. The chain employs TRBV5-6 and TRBJ1-1; D uncertain. Trimming took 2 bases from V and 7 from J, leaving 9 bases between them. Germline V gene data show CDR1 as SGHDT and CDR2 as YYEEEE. The CDR3 has 12 amino acids. The CDR3 region is CASSFNSLEAFF. Written as DNA, the CDR3 is TGTGCCAGCAGCTTCAACAGTCTTGAAGCTTTCTTT.

The V gene is TRBV20-1, the J gene TRBJ1-5; D remains unclear. Germline-derived CDR1 and CDR2 are DFQATT and SNEGSKA (reference sequence). This CDR3 has 13 amino acids. CDR3 region: CSPKAGSNQPQHF. The CDR3 nucleotides read TGCAGCCCCAAGGCCGGTAGCAATCAGCCCCAGCATTTT.

This clonotype was seen many times. The chain couples TRBV20-1 to TRBJ1-1; D gene ambiguous. The CDR3 length is 13 residues. CDR1 and CDR2 (germline): DFQATT, SNEGSKA (reference sequence). V shed 3 bases and J shed 4 bases, with 12 bases lying between them. CDR3: CSASWAAGTEAFF. DNA of the CDR3: TGCAGTGCTAGTTGGGCCGCGGGCACTGAAGCTTTCTTT.

Relative to its sample, this clonotype is medium-sized (0.01 to 0.1%). The genes are TRBV29-1 and TRBJ1-2; a possible D gene is TRBD1 (5 bases). The V gene lost 6 bases and the J gene lost 8 bases, with 13 bases spanning the gap. In germline, CDR1 is SQVTM, CDR2 ANQGSEA. This CDR3 is built from 11 residues. The CDR3 spells CSVAGGDGYTF. CDR3 nucleotide sequence: TGCAGCGTCGCAGGAGGGGACGGCTACACCTTC.

This clonotype was detected ten times or more. This chain links TRBV27 with TRBJ2-7; 8 bases map to TRBD1. Germline V gives CDR1 MNHEY, CDR2 SMNVEV (reference sequence). There are 15 residues in the CDR3. The trim removed 3 bases at V and 3 bases at J, leaving 7 bases unmatched. Here the CDR3 reads CASSLKGTGHYEQYF. CDR3 DNA sequence: TGTGCCAGCAGTTTGAAGGGGACAGGTCACTACGAGCAGTACTTC.